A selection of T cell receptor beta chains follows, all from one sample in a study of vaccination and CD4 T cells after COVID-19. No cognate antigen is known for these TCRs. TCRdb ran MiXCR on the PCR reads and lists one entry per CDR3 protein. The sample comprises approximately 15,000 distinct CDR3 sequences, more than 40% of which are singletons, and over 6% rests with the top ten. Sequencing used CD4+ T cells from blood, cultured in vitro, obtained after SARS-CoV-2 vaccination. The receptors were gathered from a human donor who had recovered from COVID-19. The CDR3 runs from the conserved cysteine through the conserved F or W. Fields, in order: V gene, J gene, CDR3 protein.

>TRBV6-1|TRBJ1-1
CASGKGTEAFF
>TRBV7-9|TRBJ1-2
CASQSGQGAVGYTF
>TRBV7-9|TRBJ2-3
CASSLNFGPTDTQYF
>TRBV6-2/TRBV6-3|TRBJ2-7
CASSAAYSSGYEQYF
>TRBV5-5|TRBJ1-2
CASSPQIGAGGIGYTF
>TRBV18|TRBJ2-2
CASSPPSSQGAGELFF
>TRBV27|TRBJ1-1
CASSLRRALTEAFF
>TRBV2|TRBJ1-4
CASSIPAQGAEGKLFF
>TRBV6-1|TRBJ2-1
CASKPSDNEQFF
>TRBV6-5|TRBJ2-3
CASSYGTDTQYF
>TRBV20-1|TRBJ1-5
CSARQGHQPQHF
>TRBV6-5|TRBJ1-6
CASSYGGTGNSPLHF
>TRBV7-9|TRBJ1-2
CASNSALAHGYTF
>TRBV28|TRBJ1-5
CASSFDLLPDRNSNQPQHF
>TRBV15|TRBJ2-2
CATSRAGRTGELFF
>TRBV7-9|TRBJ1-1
CASSEEGHKGTEAFF
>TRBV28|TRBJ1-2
CASNIITPGQGFNYGYTF
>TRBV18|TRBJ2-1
CASSPIAGGRNEQFF
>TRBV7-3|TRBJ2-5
CASSLPPLGAPSGPYKKTQYF
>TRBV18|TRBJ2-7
CASSPPANSYEQYF
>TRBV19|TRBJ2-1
CASSAQGAGGIVQFF
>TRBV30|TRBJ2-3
CAWRGLAATDTQYF
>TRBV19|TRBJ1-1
CASSIGGATEAFF
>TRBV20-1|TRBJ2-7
CSARDPLREGEQYF
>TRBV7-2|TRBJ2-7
CASSRTLLTGGGRSVEQYF
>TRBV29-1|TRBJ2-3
CSSGVGTNTDTQYF
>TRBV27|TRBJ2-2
CASSLDAGDLTGELFF
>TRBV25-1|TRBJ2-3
CASGWGGSTDTQYF
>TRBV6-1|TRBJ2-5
CASTSSGQRETQYF
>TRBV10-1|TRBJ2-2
CATQRDTGTGELFF
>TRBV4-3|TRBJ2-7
CASTPGLAFDEQYF